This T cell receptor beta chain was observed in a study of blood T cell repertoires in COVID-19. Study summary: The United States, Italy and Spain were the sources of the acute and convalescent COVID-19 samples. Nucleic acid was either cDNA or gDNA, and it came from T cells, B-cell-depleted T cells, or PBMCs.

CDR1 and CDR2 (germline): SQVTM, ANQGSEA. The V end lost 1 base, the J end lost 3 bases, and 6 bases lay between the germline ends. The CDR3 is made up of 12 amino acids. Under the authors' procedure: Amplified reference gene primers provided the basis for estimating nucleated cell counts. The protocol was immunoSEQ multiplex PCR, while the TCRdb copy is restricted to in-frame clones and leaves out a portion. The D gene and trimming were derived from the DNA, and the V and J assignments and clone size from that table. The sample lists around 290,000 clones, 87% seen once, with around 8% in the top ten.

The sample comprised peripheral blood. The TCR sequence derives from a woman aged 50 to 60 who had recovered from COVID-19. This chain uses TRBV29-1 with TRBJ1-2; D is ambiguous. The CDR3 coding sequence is TGCAGCGTTGAAGGCCAGGACTATGGCTACACCTTC. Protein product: CSVEGQDYGYTF.